The text below deals with one T cell receptor beta chain. The data stem from a study of T and B cells in COVID-19 patients. Multiplex PCR with BIOMED2 TRB-A/B primer pools amplified TRB rearrangements. TCRdb re-called the multiplex PCR reads with MiXCR, one entry per CDR3 protein. The sample has approximately 10,000 distinct CDR3 sequences; 25% to 35% are singletons. TRB was amplified from around 250-500 ng of blood genomic DNA. The V gene's germline CDR1 is DFQATT and CDR2 SNEGSKA (reference sequence). Deletions cut 6 bases from V and 9 bases from J, with 15 bases between. This CDR3 is 13 amino acids long.

This sequence originates from a human donor who had recovered from COVID-19. The chain links TRBV20-1 to TRBJ1-6, with D possibly matching TRBD1 (5 bases). Sequencing input: blood. CDR3 sequence: CSAVVPGISPLHF. Here the CDR3 DNA reads TGCAGTGCCGTGGTGCCAGGGATTTCACCCCTCCACTTT.